The clone carrying this TCR beta chain was counted ten times or more. Its antigen is not known. Multiplex PCR in two rounds served to amplify TCR beta CDR3 from genomic DNA. Amplification during the initial PCR round employed primers specific to each TRBV and TRBJ gene. TCRdb redid the calling of the multiplex PCR reads with MiXCR, one entry per CDR3 protein. This sample yields fewer than 40,000 distinct CDR3 sequences, of which approximately 35% are seen a single time; 25% to 30% belongs to the top ten. This sample was included in a study of prognosis after radiotherapy for stage I lung cancer. Across the whole study: It was SBRT that served as radiotherapy, in 3 to 5 fractions with a biologically effective dose of at least 100 Gy. Study-wide results and limits: After stereotactic body radiation therapy, patients with later distant metastases showed lower Shannon entropy.

V was cut by 3 bases and J by 7 bases, with 12 bases left in between. This CDR3 is 13 amino acids long. Germline-derived CDR1 and CDR2 are MNHNS and SASEGT. Sequences were derived from PBMCs, sampled before or after stereotactic body radiation therapy (not recorded which). The rearrangement uses TRBV6-1 and TRBJ1-2, with unresolved D. The TCR comes from a donor over 45 with non-small cell lung cancer. The CDR3 region has the DNA TGTGCCAGCAGTGATTCGGGATCTTTTGGCTACACCTTC. This translates into CASSDSGSFGYTF.